The clone carrying this T cell receptor (beta chain) has more than one count but fewer than ten. Its antigen remains unknown. The data were obtained in a study of beta chain features in type 1 diabetes. About the research overall: Across all samples, over 85 million sorted cells were examined. Study-wide findings and caveats: Significant though moderate, a shortening of TCRB CDR3s appeared in all four CD4+ subsets of Type 1 diabetes patients. Fewer insertions but more deletions were seen at VDJ junctions in type 1 diabetes patients.

All of the isolated RNA was reverse transcribed, so expressed TCRB transcripts were sequenced. Sequencing was performed with immunoSEQ multiplex PCR; in TCRdb, only in-frame clones are kept and a portion is missing. The sample lists over 100,000 clones, less than 20% occurring once. There are 13 residues in the CDR3. Trimming cost V 0 bases and J 2 bases, with 4 bases left between them. Germline V CDR1 and CDR2: LGHNA, YSLEER. The sequencing sample was made of central memory CD4+ T cells from blood. The chain couples TRBV4-3 to TRBJ2-5, with D unclear. The TCR was taken from a young man with type 1 diabetes. The CDR3 is CASSQDRQETQYF. The CDR3 coding sequence is TGCGCCAGCAGCCAAGATAGACAAGAGACCCAGTACTTC.